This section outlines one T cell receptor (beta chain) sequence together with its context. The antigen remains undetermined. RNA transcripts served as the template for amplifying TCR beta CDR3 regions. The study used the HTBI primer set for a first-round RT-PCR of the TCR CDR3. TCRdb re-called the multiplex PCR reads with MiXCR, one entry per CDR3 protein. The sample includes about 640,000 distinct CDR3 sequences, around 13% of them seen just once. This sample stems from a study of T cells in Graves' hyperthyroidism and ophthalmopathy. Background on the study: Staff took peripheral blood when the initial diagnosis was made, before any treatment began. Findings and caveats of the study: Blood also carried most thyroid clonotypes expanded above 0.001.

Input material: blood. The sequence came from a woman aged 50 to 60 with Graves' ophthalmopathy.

The CDR3 region is CASTAGDYSNQPQHF. CDR3 nucleotides: TGTGCCAGCACGGCCGGGGATTATAGCAATCAGCCCCAGCATTTT. The chain employs TRBV12-3 or TRBV12-4 and TRBJ1-5, with D unresolved. Trimming took 7 bases from V and 0 from J, leaving 13 bases between them. The CDR3 consists of 15 residues.